One sample yielded the 2 T cell receptor beta chains listed below, sequenced in a study of T cell changes during pregnancy in multiple sclerosis. The assay was immunoSEQ multiplex PCR, and TCRdb's table has in-frame clones only and misses some. The sample lists nearly 110,000 clones; about nine tenths were seen once. The sequences come from peripheral blood, collected after pregnancy. The receptors stem from a female donor with multiple sclerosis, enrolled in a pregnancy study.

The chain has TRBV5-1 and TRBJ2-1; TRBD2 aligns across 11 bases. Unmatched junction bases numbered 12, after V lost 4 bases and J lost 3 bases. CDR1 is SGHRS, CDR2 YFSETQ, per germline. CDR3 length equals 18 residues. The CDR3 nucleotides read TGCGCCAGCAGCAAGGAAACTAGCGGGAGCCCAGGCTACAATGAGCAGTTCTTC. This sequence encodes CASSKETSGSPGYNEQFF. The whole variable domain, filled in from reference TRBV5-1 and TRBJ2-1, reads KAGVTQTPRYLIKTRGQQVTLSCSPISGHRSVSWYQQTPGQGLQFLFEYFSETQRNKGNFPGRFSGRQFSNSRSEMNVSTLELGDSALYLCASSKETSGSPGYNEQFFGPGTRLTVL.

This chain links TRBV11-2 with TRBJ2-5, with 7 nucleotides matching TRBD1. The CDR3 length is 15 residues. Germline V gives CDR1 SGHAT, CDR2 FQNNGV. V lost 3 bases and J lost 5; bases outside the gene matches: 9. The CDR3 region is CASSLDLQGWETQYF. In nucleotides, the CDR3 is TGTGCCAGCAGCTTGGATCTACAGGGGTGGGAGACCCAGTACTTC.